The 26 T cell receptor beta chains presented below share a single source sample, sequenced in a study of T cell responses to AZD1222 COVID-19 vaccine. Repertoires were generated with immunoSEQ multiplex PCR, while TCRdb's copy carries only in-frame clones and drops some. The sample comprises over 75,000 clones, 87% of which are singletons, and roughly 11% rests with the top ten. The sequencing used peripheral blood, collected 28 days after the second AZD1222 dose. The receptors shown here come from an adult who received the AZD1222 COVID-19 vaccine.

This clone was counted a few times. The V call is TRBV3-1 (or the pseudogene TRBV3-2), the J call TRBJ1-1, with 7 bases that match TRBD1. CDR1 is LGHDT, CDR2 YNNKEL, per germline (reference sequence). The J segment lost 1 base and the V segment lost 0 bases, leaving 8 bases of the junction unmatched. The CDR3 contains 17 residues. In nucleotides, the CDR3 is TGTGCCAGCAGCCAAGATCAGCTGGGACAGTCGAACACTGAAGCTTTCTTT. It is translated as CASSQDQLGQSNTEAFF.

V usage is TRBV19 and J usage is TRBJ2-6; TRBD2 might be the D (5 bases). The CDR3 is made up of 14 amino acids. The germline V gene encodes CDR1 LNHDA and CDR2 SQIVND (reference sequence). The DNA for the CDR3 is TGTGGAACCGGACTGACCTCTGGGGCCAACGTCCTGACTTTC. Translation gives CGTGLTSGANVLTF.

The chain has TRBV5-6 and TRBJ1-4; D not certain. The V end lost 1 base, the J end lost 8 bases, and 12 bases lay between the germline ends. Germline V lookup: CDR1 SGHDT, CDR2 YYEEEE. CDR3 length equals 14 residues. The CDR3 loop is CASSLTGVKEKLFF. In nucleotides, the CDR3 is TGTGCCAGCAGCTTGACCGGGGTTAAGGAAAAACTGTTTTTT.

This chain uses TRBV18 with TRBJ2-7; maybe TRBD2 (6 bases). The ends were cut back, 2 bases at V and 3 bases at J, with 11 bases in the middle. There are 14 residues in the CDR3. Germline-derived CDR1 and CDR2 are KGHSH and LQKENI. The CDR3, as DNA: TGTGCCAGCTCACCAGTCCCGGGGGACTACGAGCAGTACTTC. It specifies CASSPVPGDYEQYF.

CDR3 loop: CASNNSGGAKDTQYF. As DNA, the CDR3 is TGTGCCAGCAACAATAGCGGGGGGGCGAAAGATACGCAGTATTTT. The V and J genes are TRBV28 and TRBJ2-3, with 11 bases matching TRBD2. Germline lookup yields CDR1 MDHEN and CDR2 SYDVKM. The CDR3 length is 15 residues. Germline trimming cut 7 bases from V and 5 bases from J; bases unmatched to any gene: 8.

V is TRBV19 and J is TRBJ1-5; D is uncertain. The CDR3 has 13 amino acids. V shed 4 bases and J shed 3 bases, with 7 bases lying between them. Per the germline V gene, CDR1 is LNHDA and CDR2 is SQIVND (reference sequence). The CDR3 DNA reads TGTGCCAGTAGTAAAAGGGACAATCAGCCCCAGCATTTT. Its protein is CASSKRDNQPQHF.

The V call is TRBV7-2, the J call TRBJ2-7, with D uncertain. The CDR3 runs 14 residues. V was trimmed by 1 base and J by 6 bases, leaving 13 bases between them. In germline, CDR1 is SGHTA, CDR2 FQGNSA. CDR3 coding DNA: TGTGCCAGCAGCTTAGTTTGGGTGGAGTCCGAGCAGTACTTC. It yields the protein CASSLVWVESEQYF.

This clone was detected only a few times. The V call is TRBV14, the J call TRBJ1-4; no reliable D call. The germline V gene has CDR1 SGHDN and CDR2 FVKESK. This CDR3 is 13 amino acids long. The V and J ends lost 4 bases and 8 bases respectively, with 11 bases between them. The CDR3 region is CASSRLRREKLFF. In DNA form, the CDR3 reads TGTGCCAGCAGCCGCCTACGAAGGGAAAAACTGTTTTTT. The entire variable domain, with the rest obtained from reference TRBV14 and TRBJ1-4, is as follows: EAGVTQFPSHSVIEKGQTVTLRCDPISGHDNLYWYRRVMGKEIKFLLHFVKESKQDESGMPNNRFLAERTGGTYSTLKVQPAELEDSGVYFCASSRLRREKLFFGSGTQLSVL.

V and J are TRBV30 and TRBJ1-2, with 10 bases that match TRBD1. CDR1 is GTSNPN, CDR2 SVGIG, per germline (reference sequence). V lost 3 bases to trimming and J lost 4 bases; unmatched junction nucleotides: 8. The CDR3 runs 15 residues. This CDR3 reads CAWRDRGEQAYGYTF. The CDR3 nucleotides are TGTGCCTGGAGGGACAGGGGGGAACAGGCCTATGGCTACACCTTC. Together with reference TRBV30 and TRBJ1-2, the CDR3 gives the full variable domain: SQTIHQWPATLVQPVGSPLSLECTVEGTSNPNLYWYRQAAGRGLQLLFYSVGIGQISSEVPQNLSASRPQDRQFILSSKKLLLSDSGFYLCAWRDRGEQAYGYTFGSGTRLTVV.

The genes are TRBV12-3 or TRBV12-4 and TRBJ1-1; D is unclear. CDR3 length equals 11 residues. Trimming stripped 7 bases from V and 10 bases from J, with 13 bases between. The CDR3 DNA is TGTGCCAGCACCACAGAAATTGGAGCTTTCTTT. This codes for CASTTEIGAFF.

V is TRBV9 and J is TRBJ2-3; D gene ambiguous. In germline, CDR1 is SGDLS, CDR2 YYNGEE. Trimming removed 4 bases from V and 5 bases from J, with 14 bases in between. The CDR3 has 14 residues. The CDR3: CASSPEWLGDTQYF. The CDR3 DNA is TGTGCCAGCAGCCCCGAGTGGCTTGGAGATACGCAGTATTTT.

This clone appeared once. The V and J genes are TRBV2 and TRBJ1-2; D is unclear. Germline-derived CDR1 and CDR2 are SNHLY and FYNNEI. CDR3 length: 14 residues. V shed 7 bases and J shed 1 base, with 13 bases lying between them. CDR3 bases: TGTGCCAGCACCCCTGCGGTGGTTAACTATGGCTACACCTTC. Amino acids: CASTPAVVNYGYTF.

The rearrangement joins TRBV5-1 to TRBJ1-6; D is ambiguous. Trimming removed 0 bases at V and 2 bases at J, with 9 bases between. The CDR3 is 16 amino acids. Per germline, CDR1 SGHRS and CDR2 YFSETQ. Here the CDR3 DNA reads TGCGCCAGCAGCTTGGATCTGGGGACCTATAATTCACCCCTCCACTTT. Its protein product is CASSLDLGTYNSPLHF.

This rearrangement joins TRBV10-3 to TRBJ2-5; maybe TRBD1 (5 bases). The length of the CDR3 is 15 residues. Looked up from germline, CDR1 is ENHRY and CDR2 is SYGVKD. Trimming removed 3 bases from V and 7 bases from J, with 18 bases in between. CDR3 sequence (DNA): TGTGCCATCAGTGAAAGTGGGGCTCGCGAAGGGACCCAGTACTTC. Translation gives CAISESGAREGTQYF.

The V gene is TRBV6-1, the J gene TRBJ1-5; D unresolved. V lost 3 bases to trimming and J lost 0 bases, with 9 bases between them. Germline CDR1 is MNHNS and CDR2 is SASEGT. This CDR3 has 15 residues. DNA of the CDR3: TGTGCCAGCAGTGAGGGATTCAATAGCAATCAGCCCCAGCATTTT. Protein product: CASSEGFNSNQPQHF.

V and J are TRBV6-5 and TRBJ2-1; D is unresolved. The CDR3 consists of 12 residues. The V gene lost 5 bases and the J gene lost 6 bases, with 8 bases spanning the gap. Per the germline V gene, CDR1 is MNHEY and CDR2 is SVGAGI. The CDR3 reads CASSLGRNEQFF. The CDR3 DNA sequence: TGTGCCAGCAGTCTGGGTCGCAATGAGCAGTTCTTC.

This clone was recorded once. The chain has TRBV11-2 and TRBJ1-5, with TRBD1 matching over 8 bases. Losses at the gene ends were 4 bases for V and 7 bases for J; bases not matched to a gene: 3. Germline V gene sequence: CDR1 SGHAT, CDR2 FQNNGV. The CDR3 extends over 13 amino acids. CDR3 region: CASSSQGGQPQHF. The CDR3 DNA follows: TGTGCCAGCAGCTCACAGGGGGGCCAGCCCCAGCATTTT. Combining the CDR3 with reference TRBV11-2 and TRBJ1-5 gives the whole variable domain EAGVAQSPRYKIIEKRQSVAFWCNPISGHATLYWYQQILGQGPKLLIQFQNNGVVDDSQLPKDRFSAERLKGVDSTLKIQPAKLEDSAVYLCASSSQGGQPQHFGDGTRLSIL.

The gene calls are TRBV7-3 and TRBJ1-4, with no clear D. V was shortened by 6 bases and J by 3 bases, with 14 bases between the two germline ends. From germline, CDR1 is SGHTA and CDR2 FQGTGA. The CDR3 spans 15 residues. CDR3 protein: CASRLQQVANEKLFF. The CDR3 nucleotides read TGTGCCAGCAGGCTCCAGCAGGTGGCTAATGAAAAACTGTTTTTT.

V usage is TRBV5-6 and J usage is TRBJ1-3; D might be TRBD1 (5 bases). The V end was cut by 0 bases, the J end by 1 base, with 8 bases between. The CDR3 covers 15 residues. Germline V gene data show CDR1 as SGHDT and CDR2 as YYEEEE. The CDR3 here is CASSLEGVSGNTIYF. The DNA for the CDR3 is TGTGCCAGCAGCTTGGAAGGGGTATCTGGAAACACCATATATTTT.

V is TRBV19 and J is TRBJ2-3; D not resolved. The CDR3 length is 13 residues. V was clipped by 5 bases and J by 6 bases, with 12 bases between them. Germline V gene lookup returns CDR1 LNHDA and CDR2 SQIVND (reference sequence). The CDR3 coding sequence is TGTGCCAGTAGTGCGCAGTCGGGTGATACGCAGTATTTT. Residues: CASSAQSGDTQYF.

The table lists this clone with a count of one. The gene calls are TRBV5-1 and TRBJ2-5, with a tentative D call TRBD2 (6 bases). V was clipped by 3 bases and J by 4 bases, with 13 bases between them. The CDR3 length is 14 residues. Germline V gene data show CDR1 as SGHRS and CDR2 as YFSETQ. The CDR3 loop reads CASSSLPGGETQYF. The CDR3, as DNA: TGCGCCAGCAGCTCCCTCCCCGGGGGAGAGACCCAGTACTTC.

This clone turned up a few times. The chain links TRBV19 to TRBJ1-4; TRBD1 agrees at 10 bases. V was clipped by 5 bases and J by 11 bases; unmatched bases: 11. The CDR3 contains 15 residues. Per the germline V gene, CDR1 is LNHDA and CDR2 is SQIVND (reference sequence). The CDR3 reads CASSPAGTGDRKLFF. The CDR3 DNA reads as TGTGCCAGTAGTCCGGCAGGGACAGGGGATCGGAAACTGTTTTTT.

This clone was recorded a few times. J is TRBJ1-5 and V is TRBV9; weak D call: TRBD1 (5 bases). Germline V gene sequence: CDR1 SGDLS, CDR2 YYNGEE. This CDR3 contains 13 residues. V dropped 5 bases and J dropped 5 bases, with 11 bases sitting between them. The CDR3 reads CASSKVGDQPQHF. CDR3 nucleotide sequence: TGTGCCAGCAGTAAAGTGGGGGATCAGCCCCAGCATTTT.

By share of the sample, this clone is large. The sample contains more than one DNA sequence encoding this CDR3. V and J are TRBV11-3 and TRBJ2-2; 9 nucleotides match TRBD2. This CDR3 has 16 amino acids. With 8 bases clipped from V and 3 bases from J, the junction kept 10 bases outside the gene matches. Germline CDR1 SGHNT, CDR2 YENEEA. The CDR3 sequence is CASGGRRGGDTGELFF. The CDR3 DNA reads as TGTGCCAGCGGGGGGCGGCGGGGGGGCGACACCGGGGAGCTGTTTTTT.

This chain connects TRBV7-6 to TRBJ2-1; tentatively, D is TRBD2 (5 bases). This CDR3 spans 11 amino acids. The germline V and J ends were trimmed by 6 bases and 8 bases, with 8 bases remaining between them. Germline assignment: CDR1 SGHVS and CDR2 FNYEAQ. In DNA form, the CDR3 reads TGTGCCAGCAGGGGCGGGCATGAGCAGTTCTTC. This codes for CASRGGHEQFF.

This clone has only one observation. The chain uses TRBV4-2 and TRBJ2-7; D unclear. Germline V gives CDR1 LGHNA, CDR2 YNFKEQ. Deletions cut 1 base from V and 3 bases from J, with 4 bases between. The CDR3 extends over 12 amino acids. The CDR3, as DNA: TGTGCCAGCAGCCAAGGAATCTACGAGCAGTACTTC. It yields the protein CASSQGIYEQYF.